This TCR beta chain was found in a study of T cell responses to AZD1222 COVID-19 vaccine. This clone has just one count. Sequenced by immunoSEQ multiplex PCR; TCRdb stores in-frame clones only, minus some. The sample contains approximately 150,000 clones, approximately 91% of which appear only once. Germline CDR1 SGDLS, CDR2 YYNGEE. This CDR3 contains 13 residues. The ends lost 5 bases at V and 6 bases at J; junction bases unmatched: 4. The sequencing used peripheral blood, collected 28 days after the second AZD1222 dose. The chain employs TRBV9 and TRBJ2-2; 7 positions agree with TRBD2. The TCR comes from an adult who received the AZD1222 COVID-19 vaccine. CDR3 DNA sequence: TGTGCCAGCAGTGCGGGGGTTCCCGGGGAGCTGTTTTTT. This gives the protein CASSAGVPGELFF.